This T cell receptor beta chain was recovered during a study of T cell repertoires in cytomegalovirus infection. The germline gives CDR1 SEHNR, CDR2 FQNEAQ (reference sequence). This CDR3 is 14 amino acids long. V gave up 6 bases and J gave up 3 bases, with 12 bases separating them. A word on this clonotype: Its antigen is currently unknown. Without the conserved terminal phenylalanine or tryptophan, this CDR3 likely stems from a read error.

TCRdb re-derived calls from the reads in MiXCR, one entry per CDR3 protein. This sample carries approximately 910,000 distinct CDR3 sequences, 30% to 40% of them seen once, and the ten largest clones take about 14%. The chain employs TRBV7-9 and TRBJ2-1; D unclear. The sample in question was cultured CD8+ T cells from PBMCs, obtained from culture after CMV antigen stimulation. This TCR was recovered from a human donor in good health (CMV status not recorded). Some clones in this sample may be carry-over from other donors' samples. The CDR3 bases are TGTGCCAGCAGTCGCCCTAGTCGCTACAATGAGCAGTTCCTC. Translating it yields CASSRPSRYNEQFL.